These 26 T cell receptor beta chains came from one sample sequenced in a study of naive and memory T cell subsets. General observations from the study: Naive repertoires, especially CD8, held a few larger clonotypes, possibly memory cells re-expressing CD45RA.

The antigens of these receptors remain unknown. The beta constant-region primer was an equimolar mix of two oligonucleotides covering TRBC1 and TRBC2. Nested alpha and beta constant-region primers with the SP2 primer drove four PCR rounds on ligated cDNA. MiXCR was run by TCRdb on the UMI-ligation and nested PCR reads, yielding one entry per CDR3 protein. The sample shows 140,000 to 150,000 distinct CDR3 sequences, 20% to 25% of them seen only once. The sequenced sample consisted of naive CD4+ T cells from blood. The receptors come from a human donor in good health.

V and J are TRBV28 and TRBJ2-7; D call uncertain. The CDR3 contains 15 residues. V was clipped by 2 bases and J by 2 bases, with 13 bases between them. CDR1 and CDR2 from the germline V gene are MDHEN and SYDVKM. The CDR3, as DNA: TGTGCCAGCAGTTTAATTGGAACCCTTACCTACGAGCAGTACTTC. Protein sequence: CASSLIGTLTYEQYF.

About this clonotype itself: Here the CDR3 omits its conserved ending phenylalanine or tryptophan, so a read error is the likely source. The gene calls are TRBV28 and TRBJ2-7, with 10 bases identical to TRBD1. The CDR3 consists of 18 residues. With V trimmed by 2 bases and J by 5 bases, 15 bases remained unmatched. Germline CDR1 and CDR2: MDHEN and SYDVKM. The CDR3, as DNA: TGTGCCAGCAGTTTACCGGGACAGGGGACTTGGCTGTTTAACGAGCAGTACTCC. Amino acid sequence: CASSLPGQGTWLFNEQYS.

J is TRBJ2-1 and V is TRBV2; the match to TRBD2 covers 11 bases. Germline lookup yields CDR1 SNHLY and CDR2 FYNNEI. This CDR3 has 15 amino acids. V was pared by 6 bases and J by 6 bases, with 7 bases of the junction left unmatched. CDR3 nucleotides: TGTGCCAGCAGGACCACTAGCGGGAGAAGCAATGAGCAGTTCTTC. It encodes CASRTTSGRSNEQFF.

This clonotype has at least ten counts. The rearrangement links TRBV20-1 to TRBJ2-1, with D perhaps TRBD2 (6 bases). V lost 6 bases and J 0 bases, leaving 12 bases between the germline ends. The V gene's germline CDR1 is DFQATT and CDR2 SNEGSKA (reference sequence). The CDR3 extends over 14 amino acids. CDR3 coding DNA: TGCAGTGCCCCACCGGGGGTCTCCTACAATGAGCAGTTCTTC. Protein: CSAPPGVSYNEQFF.

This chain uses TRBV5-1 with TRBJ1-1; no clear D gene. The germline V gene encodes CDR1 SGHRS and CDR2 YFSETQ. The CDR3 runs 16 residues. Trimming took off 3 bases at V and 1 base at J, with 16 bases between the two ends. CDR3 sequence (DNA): TGCGCCAGCAGCTCCGGACTGTACTTAAGGAACACTGAAGCTTTCTTT. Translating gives CASSSGLYLRNTEAFF.

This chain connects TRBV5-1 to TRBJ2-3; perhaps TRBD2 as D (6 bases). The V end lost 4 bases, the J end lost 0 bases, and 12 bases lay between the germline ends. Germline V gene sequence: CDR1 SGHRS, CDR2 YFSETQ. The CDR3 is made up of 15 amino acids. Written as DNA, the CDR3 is TGCGCCAGCAGCCCCGGGACTCCTAGCACAGATACGCAGTATTTT. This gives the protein CASSPGTPSTDTQYF.

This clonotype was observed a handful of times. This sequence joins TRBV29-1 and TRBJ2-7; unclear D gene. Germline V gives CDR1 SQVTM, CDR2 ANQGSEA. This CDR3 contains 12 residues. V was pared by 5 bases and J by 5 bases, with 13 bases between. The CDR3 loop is CSVWTSQNEQYF. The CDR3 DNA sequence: TGCAGCGTTTGGACCAGCCAAAACGAGCAGTACTTC.

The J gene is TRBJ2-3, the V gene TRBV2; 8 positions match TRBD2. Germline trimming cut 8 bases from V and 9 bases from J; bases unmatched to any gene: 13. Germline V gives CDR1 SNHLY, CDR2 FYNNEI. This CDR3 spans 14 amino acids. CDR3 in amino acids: CASGGSSGSGTQYF. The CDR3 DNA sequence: TGTGCCAGCGGGGGGTCGAGCGGGAGTGGGACGCAGTATTTT.

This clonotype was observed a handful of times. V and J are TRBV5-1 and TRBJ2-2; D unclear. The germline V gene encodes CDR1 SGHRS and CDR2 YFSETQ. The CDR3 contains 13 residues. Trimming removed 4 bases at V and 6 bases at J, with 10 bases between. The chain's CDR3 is CASSPTVSGELFF. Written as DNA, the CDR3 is TGCGCCAGCAGCCCTACCGTTTCCGGGGAGCTGTTTTTT.

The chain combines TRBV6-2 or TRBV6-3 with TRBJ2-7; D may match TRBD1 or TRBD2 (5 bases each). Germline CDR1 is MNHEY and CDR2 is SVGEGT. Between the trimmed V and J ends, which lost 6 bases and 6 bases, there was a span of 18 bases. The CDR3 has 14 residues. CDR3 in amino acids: CASSRDGRRSEQYF. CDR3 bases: TGTGCCAGCAGCCGGGACGGCCGGCGTTCCGAGCAGTACTTC.

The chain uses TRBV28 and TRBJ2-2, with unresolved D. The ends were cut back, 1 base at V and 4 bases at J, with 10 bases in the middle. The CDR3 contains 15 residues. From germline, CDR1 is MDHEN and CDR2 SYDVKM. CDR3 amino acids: CASSLYDRATGELFF. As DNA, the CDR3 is TGTGCCAGCAGTTTATATGATCGGGCCACCGGGGAGCTGTTTTTT.

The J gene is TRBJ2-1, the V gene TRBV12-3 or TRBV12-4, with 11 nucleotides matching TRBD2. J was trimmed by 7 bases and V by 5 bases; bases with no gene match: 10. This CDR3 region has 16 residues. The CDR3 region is CASSPASGRSANEQFF. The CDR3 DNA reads TGTGCCAGCAGTCCGGCTAGCGGGAGGTCCGCGAATGAGCAGTTCTTC.

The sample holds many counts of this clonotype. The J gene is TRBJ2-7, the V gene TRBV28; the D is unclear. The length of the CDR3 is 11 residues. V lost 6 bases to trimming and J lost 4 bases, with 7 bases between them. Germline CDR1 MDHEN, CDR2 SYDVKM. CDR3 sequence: CASRIDYEQYF. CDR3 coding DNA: TGTGCCAGCAGAATAGATTACGAGCAGTACTTC.

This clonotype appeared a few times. The CDR3 protein is CASSLSAGTNEKLFF. The DNA for the CDR3 is TGTGCCAGCAGCCTATCAGCGGGGACTAATGAAAAACTGTTTTTT. The chain uses TRBV7-6 and TRBJ1-4; no firm D call. Trimming took 5 bases from V and 2 from J, leaving 12 bases between them. The CDR3 has 15 amino acids. CDR1 is SGHVS, CDR2 FNYEAQ, per germline.

CDR3 sequence reads: CASRWGLAGAYEQYF. CDR3 in DNA: TGTGCCAGCAGATGGGGACTAGCGGGAGCCTACGAGCAGTACTTC. The J gene is TRBJ2-7, the V gene TRBV27; 14 nucleotides line up with TRBD2. This CDR3 is built from 15 residues. CDR1 and CDR2 (germline): MNHEY, SMNVEV (reference sequence). Trimming at V came to 6 bases and at J to 2 bases, leaving 3 bases not matched to a gene.

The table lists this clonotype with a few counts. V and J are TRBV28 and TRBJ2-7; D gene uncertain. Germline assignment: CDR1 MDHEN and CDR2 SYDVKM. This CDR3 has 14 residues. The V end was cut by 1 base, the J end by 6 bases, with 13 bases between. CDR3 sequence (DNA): TGTGCCAGCAGTTTATTAGACCGATGGGGCGAGCAGTACTTC. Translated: CASSLLDRWGEQYF. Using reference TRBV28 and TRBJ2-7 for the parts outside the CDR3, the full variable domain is DVKVTQSSRYLVKRTGEKVFLECVQDMDHENMFWYRQDPGLGLRLIYFSYDVKMKEKGDIPEGYSVSREKKERFSLILESASTNQTSMYLCASSLLDRWGEQYFGPGTRLTVT.

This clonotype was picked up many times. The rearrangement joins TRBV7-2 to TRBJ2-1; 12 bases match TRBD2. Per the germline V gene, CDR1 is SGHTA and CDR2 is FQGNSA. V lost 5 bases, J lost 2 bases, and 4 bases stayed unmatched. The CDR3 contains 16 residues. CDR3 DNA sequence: TGTGCCAGCAGCCTAAGACTAGCGGGAGCCTACAATGAGCAGTTCTTC. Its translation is CASSLRLAGAYNEQFF.

The DNA of the CDR3 is TGTGCCAGCAGCTTAGCCAGTATGGGATCTGAAGAGACCCAGTACTTC. Its protein product is CASSLASMGSEETQYF. The rearrangement links TRBV11-3 to TRBJ2-5; no definite D call. The V end lost 1 base, the J end lost 3 bases, and 15 bases lay between the germline ends. Germline V CDR1 and CDR2: SGHNT, YENEEA. The CDR3 is made up of 16 amino acids.

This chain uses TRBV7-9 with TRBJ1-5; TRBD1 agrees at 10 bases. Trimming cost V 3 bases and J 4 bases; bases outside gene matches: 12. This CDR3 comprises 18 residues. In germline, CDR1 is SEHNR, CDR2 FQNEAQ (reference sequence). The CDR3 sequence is CASSFYKVRDRGNQPQHF. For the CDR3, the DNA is TGTGCCAGCAGCTTTTACAAAGTCCGGGACAGGGGAAATCAGCCCCAGCATTTT.

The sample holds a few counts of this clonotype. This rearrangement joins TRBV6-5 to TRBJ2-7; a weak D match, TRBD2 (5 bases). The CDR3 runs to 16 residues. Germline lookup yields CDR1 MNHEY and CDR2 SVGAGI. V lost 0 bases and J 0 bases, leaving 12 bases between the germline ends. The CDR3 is CASSYSRTLSSYEQYF. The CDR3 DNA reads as TGTGCCAGCAGTTACTCGAGGACTCTGAGCTCCTACGAGCAGTACTTC.

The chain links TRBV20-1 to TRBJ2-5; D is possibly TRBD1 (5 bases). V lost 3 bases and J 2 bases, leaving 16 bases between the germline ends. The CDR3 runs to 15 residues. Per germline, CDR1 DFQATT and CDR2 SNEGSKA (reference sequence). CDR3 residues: CSASSRVRRQETQYF. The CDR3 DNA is TGCAGTGCTAGTAGCAGGGTAAGAAGACAAGAGACCCAGTACTTC.

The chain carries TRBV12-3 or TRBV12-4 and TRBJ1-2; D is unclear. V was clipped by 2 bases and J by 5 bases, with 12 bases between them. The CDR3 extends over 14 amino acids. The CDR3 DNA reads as TGTGCCAGCAGTTTAAGTCAGATGCGATATGGCTACACCTTC. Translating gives CASSLSQMRYGYTF.

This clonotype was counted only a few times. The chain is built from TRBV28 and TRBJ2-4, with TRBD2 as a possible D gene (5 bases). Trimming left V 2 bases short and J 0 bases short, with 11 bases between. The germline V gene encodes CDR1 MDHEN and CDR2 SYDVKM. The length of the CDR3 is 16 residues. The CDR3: CASSLKGAVAKNIQYF. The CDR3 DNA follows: TGTGCCAGCAGTTTAAAGGGAGCCGTAGCCAAAAACATTCAGTACTTC.

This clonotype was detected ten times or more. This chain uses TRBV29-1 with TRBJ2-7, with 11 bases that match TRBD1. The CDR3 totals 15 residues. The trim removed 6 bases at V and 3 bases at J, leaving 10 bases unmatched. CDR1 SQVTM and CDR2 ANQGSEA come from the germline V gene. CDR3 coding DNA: TGCAGCGTCCCACTGAGGACAGGGGGCATCTACGAGCAGTACTTC. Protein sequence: CSVPLRTGGIYEQYF.

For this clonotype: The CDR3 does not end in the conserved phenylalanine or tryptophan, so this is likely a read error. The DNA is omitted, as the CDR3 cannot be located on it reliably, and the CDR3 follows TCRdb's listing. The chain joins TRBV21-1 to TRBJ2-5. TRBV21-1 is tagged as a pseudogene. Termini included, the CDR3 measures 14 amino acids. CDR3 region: CASRYWSGWETQYL.

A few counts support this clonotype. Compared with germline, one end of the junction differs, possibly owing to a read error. Written as DNA, the CDR3 is TGTGCCAGCAGTCCTTTTGAAAAAACACGAGTCCCGCCTTACTTC. Translating it yields CASSPFEKTRVPPYF. V gene TRBV27 combines with J gene TRBJ2-1; D not certain. The CDR3 totals 15 residues. Germline CDR1 is MNHEY and CDR2 is SMNVEV (reference sequence).